The next 30 T cell receptor beta chains were all read from a single sample in a study of technical replicates of blood from a few donors. TCRdb's table, derived via immunoSEQ multiplex PCR, lists solely in-frame clones and lacks some. The sample gives 87,000 or so clones, 95% of which show up once; 0.34% is in the top ten. Material for sequencing was T cells isolated from PBMCs. These receptors were obtained from a human donor in good health.

The genes are TRBV6-5 and TRBJ2-7; 11 nucleotides align to TRBD2. The CDR3 loop spans 15 amino acids. The junction had 6 bases not matched to a gene; V was cut back by 5 bases and J by 3 bases. Germline-derived CDR1 and CDR2 are MNHEY and SVGAGI. CDR3 nucleotides: TGTGCCAGCAGTCCCGGGACTAGCGGTTTCTACGAGCAGTACTTC. Encoded protein: CASSPGTSGFYEQYF.

The chain recombines TRBV7-9 with TRBJ1-2; no firm D call. The V gene lost 2 bases and the J gene lost 7 bases, with 5 bases spanning the gap. CDR3 length equals 11 residues. In germline, CDR1 is SEHNR, CDR2 FQNEAQ (reference sequence). CDR3 nucleotides: TGTGCCAGCAGCTTACTGAGTGGCTACACCTTC. The encoded protein is CASSLLSGYTF. The entire variable domain, with the rest obtained from reference TRBV7-9 and TRBJ1-2, is as follows: DTGVSQNPRHKITKRGQNVTFRCDPISEHNRLYWYRQTLGQGPEFLTYFQNEAQLEKSRLLSDRFSAERPKGSFSTLEIQRTEQGDSAMYLCASSLLSGYTFGSGTRLTVV.

The rearrangement joins TRBV10-3 to TRBJ2-2, with 7 bases identical to TRBD2. Unmatched junction bases numbered 4, after V lost 6 bases and J lost 3 bases. CDR3 length: 14 amino acids. Germline-derived CDR1 and CDR2 are ENHRY and SYGVKD. CDR3 region: CAIRREAYTGELFF. The CDR3 coding sequence is TGTGCCATCAGACGGGAGGCTTACACCGGGGAGCTGTTTTTT.

V is TRBV11-3 and J is TRBJ2-3, with 10 bases that match TRBD2. The V gene's germline CDR1 is SGHNT and CDR2 YENEEA. V lost 0 bases and J lost 5; bases outside the gene matches: 8. The CDR3 is 17 amino acids. CDR3 sequence reads: CASSLDPLAGEGDTQYF. The DNA for the CDR3 is TGTGCCAGCAGCTTAGATCCCCTAGCGGGAGAGGGAGATACGCAGTATTTT. Filled out from reference TRBV11-3 and TRBJ2-3, the complete variable domain reads EAGVVQSPRYKIIEKKQPVAFWCNPISGHNTLYWYLQNLGQGPELLIRYENEEAVDDSQLPKDRFSAERLKGVDSTLKIQPAELGDSAVYLCASSLDPLAGEGDTQYFGPGTRLTVL.

This chain links TRBV6-6 with TRBJ1-1, with D hard to call. V was pared by 6 bases and J by 3 bases, with 11 bases between. The CDR3 is 13 amino acids. Germline V gene lookup returns CDR1 MNHNY and CDR2 SVGAGI (reference sequence). The chain's CDR3 is CASSSFGDTEAFF. The CDR3 region has the DNA TGTGCCAGCAGCAGTTTCGGGGACACTGAAGCTTTCTTT.

The rearrangement joins TRBV7-2 to TRBJ2-7; no clear D gene. CDR3 length: 12 residues. Trimming removed 2 bases at V and 11 bases at J, with 13 bases between. In germline, CDR1 is SGHTA, CDR2 FQGNSA. Here the CDR3 DNA reads TGTGCCAGCAGCTTAAGTCAGGCCCCAGAGTACTTC. Residues: CASSLSQAPEYF.

The chain has TRBV11-2 and TRBJ1-1, with no clear D. Germline V gives CDR1 SGHAT, CDR2 FQNNGV. Trimming stripped 0 bases from V and 11 bases from J, with 10 bases between. There are 12 residues in the CDR3. This CDR3 reads CASSLEGSGAFF. For the CDR3, the DNA is TGTGCCAGCAGCTTAGAGGGCAGTGGGGCTTTCTTT.

The chain links TRBV21-1 to TRBJ2-7; the D call in the table, TRBD1, was not verified against the DNA. TRBV21-1 is shown as a pseudogene. CDR3 length: 14 residues. CDR3 sequence reads: CASFAGQGSYEQYF. CDR3 DNA sequence: TGTGCCAGCTTCGCGGGACAGGGGTCCTACGAGCAGTACTTC.

This chain links TRBV7-2 with TRBJ2-1; 10 bases line up with TRBD2. Germline values: CDR1 SGHTA, CDR2 FQGNSA. The V gene end was trimmed by 5 bases and the J gene end by 8 bases; junction bases not matched to a gene: 18. The CDR3 totals 18 residues. The CDR3 reads CASSPGRRAGGPFYEQFF. The CDR3 nucleotides read TGTGCCAGCAGCCCGGGTCGGCGAGCGGGAGGGCCGTTTTATGAGCAGTTCTTC.

The rearrangement links TRBV6-6 to TRBJ2-7; D is possibly TRBD2 (6 bases). With 6 bases removed from V and 4 bases from J, the gap between germline ends came to 16 bases. Per germline, CDR1 MNHNY and CDR2 SVGAGI (reference sequence). This CDR3 contains 14 residues. The CDR3 loop reads CASRGGRNEYEQYF. The CDR3, as DNA: TGTGCCAGCAGGGGGGGTCGGAACGAATACGAGCAGTACTTC.

The rearrangement uses TRBV4-1 and TRBJ1-2; a weak D match, TRBD1 (5 bases). The length of the CDR3 is 15 residues. V was pared by 1 base and J by 3 bases, with 12 bases between. Germline CDR1 and CDR2: MGHRA and YSYEKL. The CDR3 protein is CASSQVVSGDYGYTF. CDR3 DNA: TGCGCCAGCAGCCAAGTGGTATCGGGGGACTATGGCTACACCTTC.

The chain is built from TRBV27 and TRBJ2-3; D possibly corresponds to TRBD1 (6 bases). The CDR3 sequence is 15 residues long. V lost 3 bases and J 1 base, leaving 11 bases between the germline ends. CDR1 MNHEY and CDR2 SMNVEV come from the germline V gene (reference sequence). The CDR3 DNA follows: TGTGCCAGCAGTTTTGGCGCAGGGGGCACAGATACGCAGTATTTT. Amino acids: CASSFGAGGTDTQYF.

This chain links TRBV19 with TRBJ2-2; D is undetermined. Germline V gene data show CDR1 as LNHDA and CDR2 as SQIVND (reference sequence). V lost 7 bases to trimming and J lost 2 bases, with 14 bases between them. This CDR3 has 15 amino acids. The DNA of the CDR3 is TGTGCCAGTAATCCAATCGCAGGTAACACCGGGGAGCTGTTTTTT. Translated, it gives CASNPIAGNTGELFF.

The J gene is TRBJ2-5, the V gene TRBV5-1; 7 positions match TRBD1. The CDR3 is 14 residues long. Trimming took 4 bases from V and 5 from J; bases not matched to a gene: 8. Germline V gene sequence: CDR1 SGHRS, CDR2 YFSETQ. CDR3 residues: CASSTSGGRETQYF. The CDR3 DNA sequence: TGCGCCAGCAGCACCTCAGGGGGAAGGGAGACCCAGTACTTC.

The CDR3 bases are TGTGCCAGCAGTTACTCGGGGGGGCAGAACACTGAAGCTTTCTTT. This encodes CASSYSGGQNTEAFF. The rearrangement uses TRBV6-5 and TRBJ1-1; tentatively, D is TRBD1 (6 bases). This CDR3 is 15 amino acids long. The V end lost 0 bases, the J end lost 1 base, and 9 bases lay between the germline ends. Germline-derived CDR1 and CDR2 are MNHEY and SVGAGI.

This clone was observed a single time. The chain uses TRBV10-3 and TRBJ2-1; TRBD2 matches 16 bases. With V trimmed by 6 bases and J by 8 bases, 10 bases remained unmatched. Germline V gives CDR1 ENHRY, CDR2 SYGVKD. This CDR3 comprises 17 residues. The CDR3 region is CAIRGLAGGPGLDEQFF. CDR3 DNA: TGTGCCATCAGGGGACTAGCGGGAGGGCCGGGCCTCGATGAGCAGTTCTTC.

This chain connects TRBV6-4 to TRBJ2-1, with D uncertain. The CDR3 runs 12 residues. V lost 8 bases and J 3 bases, leaving 8 bases between the germline ends. The germline V gene has CDR1 MRHNA and CDR2 SNTAGT. The CDR3 here is CASSDIYNEQFF. DNA for the CDR3: TGTGCCAGCTCTGACATCTACAATGAGCAGTTCTTC.

This chain uses TRBV9 with TRBJ1-2, with D hard to call. This CDR3 spans 16 amino acids. Germline loops: CDR1 SGDLS, CDR2 YYNGEE. Trimming pared 1 base from V and 6 bases from J, leaving 19 bases between. In DNA form, the CDR3 reads TGTGCCAGCAGCGTAACCCTTCCGACGGGAATTCATGGCTACACCTTC. It translates to CASSVTLPTGIHGYTF.

The chain is built from TRBV27 and TRBJ1-5; D not certain. This CDR3 is built from 15 residues. Germline-derived CDR1 and CDR2 are MNHEY and SMNVEV (reference sequence). V dropped 6 bases and J dropped 4 bases, with 16 bases sitting between them. CDR3 nucleotides: TGTGCCAGCAGGATCGGGTCGGACTCTAATCAGCCCCAGCATTTT. Protein product: CASRIGSDSNQPQHF.

The chain links TRBV6-5 to TRBJ2-7; 7 nucleotides line up with TRBD1. Germline-derived CDR1 and CDR2 are MNHEY and SVGAGI. The CDR3 loop spans 14 amino acids. Trimming at V came to 0 bases and at J to 6 bases, leaving 5 bases not matched to a gene. The CDR3 loop reads CASSYSRGLGEQYF. CDR3 coding DNA: TGTGCCAGCAGTTACTCGAGGGGGCTGGGCGAGCAGTACTTC.

The chain recombines TRBV5-4 with TRBJ2-5; 13 nucleotides match TRBD2. Losses at the gene ends were 1 base for V and 3 bases for J; bases not matched to a gene: 3. Germline lookup yields CDR1 SGHNT and CDR2 YYREEE (reference sequence). The CDR3 extends over 16 amino acids. The CDR3 is CASSLWTSGREETQYF. CDR3 nucleotides: TGTGCCAGCAGCTTGTGGACTAGCGGGAGAGAAGAGACCCAGTACTTC.

The chain joins TRBV12-5 to TRBJ1-5; possible D gene TRBD1, 6 bases. V was shortened by 5 bases and J by 3 bases, with 23 bases between the two germline ends. The CDR3 length is 18 residues. From germline, CDR1 is LGHNT and CDR2 FRNRAP. The CDR3 reads CASGLRGGQRIPNQPQHF. For the CDR3, the DNA is TGTGCTAGTGGTCTGAGGGGGGGCCAAAGGATCCCCAATCAGCCCCAGCATTTT.

This chain links TRBV6-5 with TRBJ1-5; D not certain. The CDR3 is made up of 14 amino acids. Germline CDR1 MNHEY, CDR2 SVGAGI. V lost 2 bases, J lost 7 bases, and 12 bases lay in between. The CDR3 is CASSYRRLNQPQHF. In DNA, the CDR3 is TGTGCCAGCAGTTACAGGAGGCTAAACCAGCCCCAGCATTTT.

The V gene is TRBV7-9, the J gene TRBJ2-7; TRBD2 matches at 7 bases. V shed 1 base, J shed 3 bases, and the junction held 6 bases outside the gene matches. The CDR3 is 15 residues long. Germline V CDR1 and CDR2: SEHNR, FQNEAQ (reference sequence). The CDR3 DNA reads as TGTGCCAGCAGCTTAGGGATCCAGCGGGGCTACGAGCAGTACTTC. Translation: CASSLGIQRGYEQYF.

The chain couples TRBV13 to TRBJ2-7; unclear D gene. This CDR3 spans 18 amino acids. Germline CDR1 is PRHDT and CDR2 is FYEKMQ (reference sequence). V gave up 1 base and J gave up 2 bases, with 21 bases separating them. Written as DNA, the CDR3 is TGTGCCAGCAGCTTAGTATCCCCCTACGGCAGGATTACCTACGAGCAGTACTTC. Its protein product is CASSLVSPYGRITYEQYF.

The genes are TRBV6-4 and TRBJ2-3; a possible D gene is TRBD1 (6 bases). There are 14 residues in the CDR3. The germline CDR1 and CDR2 sequences are MRHNA and SNTAGT. Trimming left V 10 bases short and J 5 bases short, with 19 bases between. This chain's CDR3 is CATKRGSKIDTQYF. The CDR3 coding sequence is TGTGCCACCAAAAGGGGGAGTAAGATAGATACGCAGTATTTT.

The rearrangement uses TRBV7-6 and TRBJ2-1; 12 nucleotides agree with TRBD2. J gave up 10 bases and V 1 base, and 11 bases lay outside the gene matches. CDR3 length equals 17 residues. The V gene's germline CDR1 is SGHVS and CDR2 FNYEAQ. CDR3 DNA sequence: TGTGCCAGCAGCTTAGTTACTTCGGCTAGCGGGAGGGGAGAGCAGTTCTTC. It is translated as CASSLVTSASGRGEQFF.

The chain couples TRBV11-2 to TRBJ2-7, with TRBD2 as a possible D gene (7 bases). Germline values: CDR1 SGHAT, CDR2 FQNNGV. The CDR3 spans 18 residues. Trimming took 2 bases from V and 3 from J, leaving 23 bases between them. CDR3 amino acids: CASSLQLGGGPVGYEQYF. CDR3 coding DNA: TGTGCCAGCAGCTTACAGCTGGGGGGGGGCCCGGTGGGCTACGAGCAGTACTTC. Together with reference TRBV11-2 and TRBJ2-7, the CDR3 gives the full variable domain: EAGVAQSPRYKIIEKRQSVAFWCNPISGHATLYWYQQILGQGPKLLIQFQNNGVVDDSQLPKDRFSAERLKGVDSTLKIQPAKLEDSAVYLCASSLQLGGGPVGYEQYFGPGTRLTVT.

The chain links TRBV6-5 to TRBJ1-2, with 7 positions matching TRBD1. V dropped 4 bases and J dropped 3; count of bases not matched to a gene: 2. Germline CDR1 reads MNHEY; CDR2 reads SVGAGI. CDR3 length: 13 amino acids. CDR3: CASSSDRDYGYTF. CDR3 sequence (DNA): TGTGCCAGCAGTTCCGACAGGGACTATGGCTACACCTTC.

This chain uses TRBV7-8 with TRBJ1-2, with D possibly matching TRBD1 (6 bases). This CDR3 spans 14 amino acids. Germline V gene sequence: CDR1 SGHVS, CDR2 FQNEAQ. V lost 5 bases to trimming and J lost 7 bases, with 17 bases between them. CDR3 nucleotide sequence: TGTGCCAGCAGCAAAAACTCACAGGGCTTTGGCTACACCTTC. Amino acids: CASSKNSQGFGYTF.